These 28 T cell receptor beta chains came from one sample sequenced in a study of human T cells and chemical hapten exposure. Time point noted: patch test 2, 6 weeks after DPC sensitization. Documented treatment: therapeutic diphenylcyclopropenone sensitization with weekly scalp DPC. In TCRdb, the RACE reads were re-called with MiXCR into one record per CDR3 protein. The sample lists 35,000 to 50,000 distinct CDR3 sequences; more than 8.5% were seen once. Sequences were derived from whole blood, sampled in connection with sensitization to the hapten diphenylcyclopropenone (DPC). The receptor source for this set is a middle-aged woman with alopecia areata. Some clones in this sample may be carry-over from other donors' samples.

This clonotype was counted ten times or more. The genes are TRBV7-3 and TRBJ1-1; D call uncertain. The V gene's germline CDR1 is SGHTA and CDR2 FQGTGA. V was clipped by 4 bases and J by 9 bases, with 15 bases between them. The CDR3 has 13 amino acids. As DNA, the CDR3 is TGTGCCAGCAGCTCCACGGGTCGTAGCCAAGCTTTCTTT. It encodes CASSSTGRSQAFF.

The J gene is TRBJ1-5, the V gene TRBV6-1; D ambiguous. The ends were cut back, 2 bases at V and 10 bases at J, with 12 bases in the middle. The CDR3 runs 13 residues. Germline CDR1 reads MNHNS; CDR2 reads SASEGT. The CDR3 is CASSETWQDPQHF. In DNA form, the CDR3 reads TGTGCCAGCAGTGAAACATGGCAGGACCCCCAGCATTTT.

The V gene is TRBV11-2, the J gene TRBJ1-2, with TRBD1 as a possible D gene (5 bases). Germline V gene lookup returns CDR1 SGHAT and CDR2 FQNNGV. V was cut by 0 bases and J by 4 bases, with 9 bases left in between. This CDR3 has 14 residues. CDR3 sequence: CASSLERGGYGYTF. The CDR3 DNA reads TGTGCCAGCAGCTTAGAGAGGGGCGGCTATGGCTACACCTTC.

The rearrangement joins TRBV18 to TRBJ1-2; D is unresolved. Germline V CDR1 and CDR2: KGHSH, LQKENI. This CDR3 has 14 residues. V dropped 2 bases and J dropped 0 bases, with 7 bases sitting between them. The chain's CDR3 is CASSPSTSNYGYTF. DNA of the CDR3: TGTGCCAGCTCACCAAGTACTTCTAACTATGGCTACACCTTC. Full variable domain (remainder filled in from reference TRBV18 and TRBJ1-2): NAGVMQNPRHLVRRRGQEARLRCSPMKGHSHVYWYRQLPEEGLKFMVYLQKENIIDESGMPKERFSAEFPKEGPSILRIQQVVRGDSAAYFCASSPSTSNYGYTFGSGTRLTVV.

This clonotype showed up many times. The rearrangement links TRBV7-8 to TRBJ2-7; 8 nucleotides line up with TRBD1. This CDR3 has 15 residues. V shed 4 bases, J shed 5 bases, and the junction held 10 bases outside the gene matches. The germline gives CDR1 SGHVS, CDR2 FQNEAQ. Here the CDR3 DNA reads TGTGCCAGCAGCTCTAGGGACCTGACAGGGGACGAGCAGTACTTC. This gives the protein CASSSRDLTGDEQYF.

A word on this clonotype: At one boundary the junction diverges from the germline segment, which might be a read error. DNA of the CDR3: TGTGCCAGCAGCGTTTCTTCAGGGGAGCCGTTCTTC. It is translated as CASSVSSGEPFF. The chain combines TRBV9 with TRBJ2-1; a possible D gene is TRBD1 (6 bases). The CDR3 runs to 12 residues. In germline, CDR1 is SGDLS, CDR2 YYNGEE.

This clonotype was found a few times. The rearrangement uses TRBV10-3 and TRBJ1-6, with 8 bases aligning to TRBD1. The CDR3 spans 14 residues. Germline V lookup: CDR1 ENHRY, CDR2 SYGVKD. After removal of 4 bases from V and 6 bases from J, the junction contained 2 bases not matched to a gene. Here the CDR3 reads CAISGDRFNSPLHF. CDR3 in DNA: TGTGCCATCAGTGGGGACAGGTTTAATTCACCCCTCCACTTT.

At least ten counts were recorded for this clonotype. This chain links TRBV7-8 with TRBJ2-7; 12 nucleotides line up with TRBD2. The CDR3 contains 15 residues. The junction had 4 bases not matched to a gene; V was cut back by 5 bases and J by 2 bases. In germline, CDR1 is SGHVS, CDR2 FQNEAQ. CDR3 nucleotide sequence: TGTGCCAGCAGCAAATCTAGCGGGGGGGCCTACGAGCAGTACTTC. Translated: CASSKSSGGAYEQYF. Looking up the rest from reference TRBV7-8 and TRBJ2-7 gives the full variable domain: GAGVSQSPRYKVAKRGQDVALRCDPISGHVSLFWYQQALGQGPEFLTYFQNEAQLDKSGLPSDRFFAERPEGSVSTLKIQRTQQEDSAVYLCASSKSSGGAYEQYFGPGTRLTVT.

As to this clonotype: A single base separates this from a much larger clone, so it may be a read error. CDR3 amino acids: CASSDRTGLDGYTF. In DNA form, the CDR3 reads TGTGCCAGCAGTGATCGGACAGGGTTAGATGGCTACACCTTC. The chain couples TRBV6-1 to TRBJ1-2; 8 bases are a match to TRBD1. This CDR3 contains 14 residues. Germline V gene lookup returns CDR1 MNHNS and CDR2 SASEGT. V lost 3 bases, J lost 6 bases, and 6 bases stayed unmatched.

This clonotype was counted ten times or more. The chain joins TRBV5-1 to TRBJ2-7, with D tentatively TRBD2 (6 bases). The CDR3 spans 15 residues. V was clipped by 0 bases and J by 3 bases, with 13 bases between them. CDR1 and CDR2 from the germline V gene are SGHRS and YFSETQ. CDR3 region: CASSLGVGGNYEQYF. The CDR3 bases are TGCGCCAGCAGCTTGGGGGTCGGAGGGAACTACGAGCAGTACTTC.

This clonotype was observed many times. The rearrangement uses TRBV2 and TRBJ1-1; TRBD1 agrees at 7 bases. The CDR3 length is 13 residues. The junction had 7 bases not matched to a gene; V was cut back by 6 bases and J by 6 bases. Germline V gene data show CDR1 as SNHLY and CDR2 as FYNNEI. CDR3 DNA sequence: TGTGCCAGCAGGACAGGGTTAGTTGCTGAAGCTTTCTTT. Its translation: CASRTGLVAEAFF.

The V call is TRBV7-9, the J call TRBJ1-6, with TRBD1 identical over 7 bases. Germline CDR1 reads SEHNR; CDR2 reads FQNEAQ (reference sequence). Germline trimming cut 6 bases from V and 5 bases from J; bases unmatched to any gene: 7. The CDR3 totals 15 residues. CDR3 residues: CASSSRGPNNSPLHF. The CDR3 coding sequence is TGTGCCAGCAGTTCGAGGGGGCCCAATAATTCACCCCTCCACTTT.

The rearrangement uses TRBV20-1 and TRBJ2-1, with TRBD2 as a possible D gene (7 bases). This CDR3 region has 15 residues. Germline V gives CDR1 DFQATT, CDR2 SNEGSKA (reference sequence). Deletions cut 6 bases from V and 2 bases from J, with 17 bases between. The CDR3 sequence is CSARQGGAAYNEQFF. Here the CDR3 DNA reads TGCAGTGCGCGTCAAGGGGGGGCGGCCTACAATGAGCAGTTCTTC.

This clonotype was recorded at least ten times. Written as DNA, the CDR3 is TGTGCCAGCAGGGGGACAGGGATGAACACTGAAGCTTTCTTT. As protein: CASRGTGMNTEAFF. V is TRBV6-1 and J is TRBJ1-1; 9 nucleotides line up with TRBD1. With 6 bases clipped from V and 0 bases from J, the junction kept 2 bases outside the gene matches. Germline lookup yields CDR1 MNHNS and CDR2 SASEGT. This CDR3 spans 14 amino acids.

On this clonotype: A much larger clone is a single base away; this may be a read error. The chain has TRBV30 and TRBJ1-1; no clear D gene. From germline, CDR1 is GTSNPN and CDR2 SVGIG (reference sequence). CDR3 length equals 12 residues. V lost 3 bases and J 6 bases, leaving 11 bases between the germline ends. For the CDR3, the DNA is TGTGCCTGGAGGCCGAGTAGGTCTGAAGCTTTCTTT. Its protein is CAWRPSRSEAFF.

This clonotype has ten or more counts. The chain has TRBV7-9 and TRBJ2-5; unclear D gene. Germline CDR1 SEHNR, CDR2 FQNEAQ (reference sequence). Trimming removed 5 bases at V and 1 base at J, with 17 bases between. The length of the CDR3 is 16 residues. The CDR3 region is CASSPGPIGLQETQYF. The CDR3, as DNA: TGTGCCAGCAGCCCCGGGCCCATCGGGCTCCAAGAGACCCAGTACTTC.

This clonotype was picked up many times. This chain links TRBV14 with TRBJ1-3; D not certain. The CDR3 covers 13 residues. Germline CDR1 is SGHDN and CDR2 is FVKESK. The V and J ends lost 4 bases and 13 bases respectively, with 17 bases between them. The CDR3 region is CASSLSPGERIYF. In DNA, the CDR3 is TGTGCCAGCAGCCTTTCGCCGGGAGAAAGAATATATTTT.

This chain's CDR3 is CASSQELAGETGELFF. For the CDR3, the DNA is TGCGCCAGCAGCCAAGAACTAGCGGGAGAGACCGGGGAGCTGTTTTTT. The chain is built from TRBV4-3 and TRBJ2-2; 11 bases fit TRBD2. This CDR3 has 16 residues. J was trimmed by 5 bases and V by 0 bases; bases with no gene match: 2. Germline loops: CDR1 LGHNA, CDR2 YSLEER.

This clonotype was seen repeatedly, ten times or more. CDR3 DNA sequence: TGTGCCAGCAGCGCAGGGACAGCCGATACGCAGTATTTT. Its translation is CASSAGTADTQYF. V usage is TRBV7-9 and J usage is TRBJ2-3; TRBD1 agrees at 7 bases. The J segment lost 6 bases and the V segment lost 5 bases, leaving 5 bases of the junction unmatched. CDR1 is SEHNR, CDR2 FQNEAQ, per germline (reference sequence). The CDR3 extends over 13 amino acids.

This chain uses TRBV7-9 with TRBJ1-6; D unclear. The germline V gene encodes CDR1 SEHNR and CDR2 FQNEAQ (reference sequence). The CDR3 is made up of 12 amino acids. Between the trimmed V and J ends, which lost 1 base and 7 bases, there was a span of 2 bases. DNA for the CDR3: TGTGCCAGCAGCTTAGACAATTCACCCCTCCACTTT. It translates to CASSLDNSPLHF.

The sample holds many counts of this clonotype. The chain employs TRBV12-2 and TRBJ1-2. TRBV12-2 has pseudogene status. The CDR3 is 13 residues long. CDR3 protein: CASRLVGLDGYTF. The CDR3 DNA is TGTGCAAGTCGCTTAGTGGGGTTGGATGGCTACACCTTC.

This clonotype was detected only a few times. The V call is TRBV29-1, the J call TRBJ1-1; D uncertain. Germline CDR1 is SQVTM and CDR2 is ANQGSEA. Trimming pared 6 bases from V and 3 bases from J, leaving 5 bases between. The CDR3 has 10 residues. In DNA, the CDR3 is TGCAGCGTACAGCACACTGAAGCTTTCTTT. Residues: CSVQHTEAFF.

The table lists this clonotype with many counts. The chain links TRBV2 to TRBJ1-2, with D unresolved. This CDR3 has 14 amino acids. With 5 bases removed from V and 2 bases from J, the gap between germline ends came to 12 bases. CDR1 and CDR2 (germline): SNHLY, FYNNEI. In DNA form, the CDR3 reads TGTGCCAGCAGTTTACAAGGACTAAACTATGGCTACACCTTC. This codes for CASSLQGLNYGYTF.

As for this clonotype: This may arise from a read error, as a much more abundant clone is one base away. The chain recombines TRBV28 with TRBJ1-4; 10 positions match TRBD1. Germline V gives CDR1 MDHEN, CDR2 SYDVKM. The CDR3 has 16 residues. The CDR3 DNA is TGTGCCAGCCTGTCCGGGACAGGGGTCTCTAATGTAAAACTGTTTTTT. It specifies CASLSGTGVSNVKLFF.

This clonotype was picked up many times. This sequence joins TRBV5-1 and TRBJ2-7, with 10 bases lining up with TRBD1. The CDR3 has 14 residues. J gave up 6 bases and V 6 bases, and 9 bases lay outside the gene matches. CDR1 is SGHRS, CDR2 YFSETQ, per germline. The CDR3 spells CASTPGTGVFEQYF. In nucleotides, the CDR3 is TGCGCCAGCACCCCCGGGACAGGGGTCTTCGAGCAGTACTTC.

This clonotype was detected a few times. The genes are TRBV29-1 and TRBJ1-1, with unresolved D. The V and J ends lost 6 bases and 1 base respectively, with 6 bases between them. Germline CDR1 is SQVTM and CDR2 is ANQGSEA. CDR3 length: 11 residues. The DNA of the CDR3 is TGCAGCGTGGTAGAGAACACTGAAGCTTTCTTT. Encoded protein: CSVVENTEAFF.

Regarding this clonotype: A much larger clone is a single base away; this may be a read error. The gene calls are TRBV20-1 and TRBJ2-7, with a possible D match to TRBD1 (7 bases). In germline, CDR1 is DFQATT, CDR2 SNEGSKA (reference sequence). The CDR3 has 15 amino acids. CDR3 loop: CSARRGRGSPYERYF. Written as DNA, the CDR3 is TGCAGTGCCCGAAGGGGGCGGGGCAGTCCCTACGAGCGGTACTTC.

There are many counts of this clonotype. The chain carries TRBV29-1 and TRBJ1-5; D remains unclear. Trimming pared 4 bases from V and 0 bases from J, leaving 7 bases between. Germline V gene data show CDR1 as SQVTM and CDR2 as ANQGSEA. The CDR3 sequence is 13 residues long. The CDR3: CSVAHSSNQPQHF. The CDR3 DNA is TGCAGCGTTGCCCACAGTAGCAATCAGCCCCAGCATTTT.